The entry below describes one TCR beta chain. Its antigen is undetermined. The data were taken from a study of OX40 agonist ivuxolimab in advanced cancers. At the level of the study: The drug used for patients, ivuxolimab, was an agonistic anti-OX40 (CD134) antibody. Among those treated, three patients had partial responses, one with hepatocellular carcinoma and two with cutaneous melanoma. Overall study findings and caveats: CD8+ T cells were the subset that, on average, had more expanded clones than CD4+.

Blood samples were obtained at baseline, cycle 4 day 1, and cycle 7 day 1. CDR1 is KGHSH and CDR2 is LQKENI in the germline V gene. V was shortened by 6 bases and J by 4 bases, with 17 bases between the two germline ends. The CDR3 has 15 amino acids. Repertoires were generated with immunoSEQ multiplex PCR, while TCRdb's copy carries only in-frame clones and drops some. The profile shows about 45,000 clones, 84% of them singletons. The receptor was isolated from an adult with an advanced solid tumor such as melanoma, head and neck, liver or kidney cancer. V gene TRBV18 combines with J gene TRBJ2-3; D assignment may be TRBD1 or TRBD2 (5 bases each). Here the sequenced sample was CD4+ or CD8+ T cells sorted from blood, taken in a trial of the OX40 agonist ivuxolimab. The CDR3 nucleotides read TGTGCCAGCTCCTCCCAAGGCAGGGACGCAGATACGCAGTATTTT. It codes for CASSSQGRDADTQYF.